This T cell receptor (beta chain) was sequenced in a study of low-dose radiotherapy and immunotherapy resistance in tumors. Study-wide context: Intravenous cyclophosphamide 200 mg/m2 was given every two weeks, one day before radiation and immunotherapy.

Deletions cut 0 bases from V and 5 bases from J, with 9 bases between. CDR1 and CDR2 (germline): SGHDT, YYEEEE. This CDR3 contains 13 residues. Stated time point: after trial treatment. Regarding treatment: LDRT plus nivolumab, ipilimumab, low-dose cyclophosphamide and aspirin (RACIN trial). Those who qualified had advanced solid tumors (lacking tumor-infiltrating lymphocytes). This clonotype has at least ten counts. Covering alpha and beta chains, TRAV- and TRBV-specific primers were used for the first-strand cDNA. Over approximately 20 PCR cycles, TCRs were amplified from a constant-region primer and V-primer adapter. TCRdb re-analysed the reads in MiXCR, keeping a single row per CDR3 protein. The sample shows about 80,000 distinct CDR3 sequences, 15% to 20% of them seen only once.

The specimen comprised PBMCs, sampled after low-dose radiotherapy plus immunotherapy. The chain carries TRBV5-6 and TRBJ2-7, with D possibly TRBD1 on 6 matching bases. The clonotype was recovered from a male donor with prostate cancer. The CDR3 is CASSLEQGNEQYF. CDR3 nucleotides: TGTGCCAGCAGCTTGGAACAGGGCAACGAGCAGTACTTC. The full variable domain, in which reference TRBV5-6 and TRBJ2-7 provide the parts outside the CDR3, is DAGVTQSPTHLIKTRGQQVTLRCSPKSGHDTVSWYQQALGQGPQFIFQYYEEEERQRGNFPDRFSGHQFPNYSSELNVNALLLGDSALYLCASSLEQGNEQYFGPGTRLTVT.